This TCR beta chain was sequenced during a study of CD8+CD57+ T cells in acquired aplastic anemia. Germline V gives CDR1 SEHNR, CDR2 FQNEAQ (reference sequence). This CDR3 is built from 13 residues. Trimming shortened V by 6 bases and J by 10 bases, and 13 bases separated the two germline ends. The TCR beta profiling, which covered VDJ combination and CDR3 sequence, was carried out using genomic DNA as the template. TCRdb re-analysed the reads in MiXCR, keeping a single row per CDR3 protein. This table has some 180,000 distinct CDR3 sequences, around 45% appearing once. What was sequenced was sorted CD4+, CD8+, or CD8+CD57+ T cells (not recorded which) from PBMCs. This receptor was taken from a human donor in good health. V usage is TRBV7-9 and J usage is TRBJ1-6; D is undetermined. The DNA for the CDR3 is TGTGCCAGCAGTCAGGTTGTGGGATCACCCCTCCACTTT. This sequence encodes CASSQVVGSPLHF.